This record concerns one T cell receptor beta chain sequence. The antigen is not known. This sample is part of a study of T-cell reconstitution after alpha-beta-depleted transplantation in children. Unique molecular identifiers were incorporated during preparation of the TCRbeta library. TCRdb recomputed calls from the PCR reads with MiXCR, one row per CDR3 protein. The sample lists approximately 240,000 distinct CDR3 sequences; around 9.9% were seen once. Germline CDR1 reads DFQATT; CDR2 reads SNEGSKA (reference sequence). The CDR3 is made up of 12 amino acids. Trimming took off 6 bases at V and 8 bases at J, with 13 bases between the two ends. Study-wide results and caveats: Newly generated T cells supplied most T-cell counts and diversity one year post-transplant. Certain patients had high TCRbeta diversity at day 60, and it came from recipient T cells and thymic progenitors that survived. Roughly two months post-transplant, alpha-beta T cells reportedly originated from several hundred graft clones that had expanded.

The sequenced sample was PBMCs, obtained before TCRalphabeta/CD19-depleted stem cell transplant. The chain combines TRBV20-1 with TRBJ1-4, with D maybe TRBD1 (6 bases). The origin of this receptor is a child in the first two years of life with acute myeloid leukemia, due to receive a stem cell transplant. The chain's CDR3 is CSAPERGEKLFF. Written as DNA, the CDR3 is TGCAGTGCGCCTGAAAGGGGGGAAAAACTGTTTTTT.